Listed below are T cell receptor beta chains from one sample, sequenced in a study of blood T cells in healthy people across ages. TCRdb itself ran the 5' RACE reads through MiXCR, one entry per CDR3 protein. The data contain 700,000 to 850,000 distinct CDR3 sequences, around half of them seen just once; the ten biggest clones take up approximately 40%. Material for sequencing was blood. These receptors were taken from a man older than 75 in good health. CDR3s include the opening cysteine and the closing phenylalanine or tryptophan. D genes are given only for firm matches. The size field is filled for only some rows; it gives once, few, many or a size class.

j_gene | v_gene | abundance | d_gene | CDR3nt | CDR3aa
TRBJ2-1 | TRBV5-1 | - | TRBD2 | TGCGCCAGCAGCTTGGGCGGGACTAGCGAGTACAATGAGCAGTTCTTC | CASSLGGTSEYNEQFF
TRBJ2-1 | TRBV12-3/TRBV12-4 | few | - | TGTGCCCCGAGGCGGGCCTACAATGAGCAGTTCTTC | CAPRRAYNEQFF
TRBJ2-5 | TRBV5-4 | - | - | TGTGCCAGCAGTCCTATCGGAGGACAAGAGACCCAGTACTTC | CASSPIGGQETQYF
TRBJ2-1 | TRBV29-1 | - | - | TGCAGCGTTGGACAGTCAAGTGAGCAGTTCTTC | CSVGQSSEQFF
TRBJ2-3 | TRBV5-1 | few | - | TGCGCCAGCAGCCATATAGCGGCTACGCAGTATTTT | CASSHIAATQYF
TRBJ2-1 | TRBV11-2 | - | TRBD2 | TGTGCCAGCAGCACGAACACACTAGCGGGAGTCCACAATGAGCAGTTCTTC | CASSTNTLAGVHNEQFF
TRBJ2-1 | TRBV6-1 | - | - | TGTGCCAGCGAACCGGACGGACTCTACAATGAGCAGTTCTTC | CASEPDGLYNEQFF
TRBJ2-7 | TRBV12-3/TRBV12-4 | - | - | TGTGCCGGCAGTCCCCACAGGGAACCCTACGAGCAGTACTTC | CAGSPHREPYEQYF
TRBJ2-7 | TRBV9 | - | TRBD2 | TGTGCCAGCAGCGCAGGAGGGGAGGGCGAGCAGTACTTC | CASSAGGEGEQYF
TRBJ2-1 | TRBV10-3 | - | - | TGTGCCATTTCTGCCGGAGGGCAATACAATGAGCAGTTCTTC | CAISAGGQYNEQFF
TRBJ2-4 | TRBV6-2/TRBV6-3 | few | - | TGTGCCAGCAGTCCCCGGACCCTCGTTTGGGAGCAGTACTTC | CASSPRTLVWEQYF
TRBJ1-2 | TRBV2 | - | - | TGTGCCAGCAGTGAAGCGGGCAGGAATGGCTACACCTTC | CASSEAGRNGYTF
TRBJ2-5 | TRBV5-1 | - | - | TGCGCCAGCAGCTACAACAGCCAAGAGACCCAGTACTTC | CASSYNSQETQYF
TRBJ2-7 | TRBV29-1 | few | TRBD2 | TGCAGCGTTACTTCGAGGACTAGCAACTACGAGCAGTACTTC | CSVTSRTSNYEQYF
TRBJ2-5 | TRBV5-1 | few | TRBD2 | TGCGCCAGCAGCTTGGGGGGACTAGCGGGAGACCAAGAGACCCAGTACTTC | CASSLGGLAGDQETQYF
TRBJ2-3 | TRBV25-1 | - | TRBD1 | TGTGCCAGCAGGACCGACAGGGGCACAGATACGCAGTATTTT | CASRTDRGTDTQYF
TRBJ2-1 | TRBV9 | - | - | TGTGCCAGCAGCGTAGTAGGAGCGGCCCCGAGCTCCTACAATGAGCAGTTCTTC | CASSVVGAAPSSYNEQFF
TRBJ2-5 | TRBV28 | few | - | TGTGCCAGCAGTCCTCTCGAGGTCCAAGAGACCCAGTACTTC | CASSPLEVQETQYF
TRBJ2-1 | TRBV5-1 | - | TRBD1 | TGCGCCAGCAGCTTCGCCGGACAGGATAGCTCCTACAATGAGCAGTTCTTC | CASSFAGQDSSYNEQFF
TRBJ2-4 | TRBV12-3/TRBV12-4 | - | - | TGTGCCAGCAGTTTTCGTCGAAACATTCAGTACTTC | CASSFRRNIQYF
TRBJ2-2 | TRBV28 | - | - | TGTGCCATGCTCAAGTCGAACACCGGGGAGCTGTTTTTT | CAMLKSNTGELFF
TRBJ1-4 | TRBV6-6 | few | - | TGTGCCAGCAGCCCGAAGAGGACGGAACCGAATGAAAAACTGTTTTTT | CASSPKRTEPNEKLFF
TRBJ1-4 | TRBV6-6 | - | - | TGTGCCAGCAGTTCGAGACAGCCCGCAACTAATGAAAAACTGTTTTTT | CASSSRQPATNEKLFF
TRBJ2-7 | TRBV28 | - | TRBD2 | TGTGCCTGCAGTTTATCCAGCGGGAATAGGTACGGGCAGTACTTC | CACSLSSGNRYGQYF
TRBJ2-5 | TRBV5-1 | - | - | TGCGCCAGCAACGCTCCTCAAGAGACCCAGTACTTC | CASNAPQETQYF
TRBJ2-7 | TRBV10-3 | - | - | TGTGCCATCAGTGGAAAAACCTACGAGCAGTACTTC | CAISGKTYEQYF
TRBJ1-6 | TRBV10-3 | - | - | TGTGCCATCAGTGCGGTCAGGGGAAATTCACCCCTCCACTTT | CAISAVRGNSPLHF
TRBJ2-2 | TRBV6-1 | few | - | - | CASTRLSGRSGELFF
TRBJ2-7 | TRBV12-3/TRBV12-4 | - | TRBD1 | TGTGCCAGCAGTTTCCAGGACAGGGTCTACGAGCAGTACTTC | CASSFQDRVYEQYF
TRBJ1-6 | TRBV25-1 | - | - | TGTGCCAGCAAGGGTACAGATTATAATTCACCCCTCCACTTT | CASKGTDYNSPLHF
TRBJ1-4 | TRBV7-6 | - | - | TGTGCCAGCAGCGCGGACGCTGGGGGTGAAAAACTGTTTTTT | CASSADAGGEKLFF
TRBJ2-7 | TRBV10-3 | - | - | TGTGCCACCATAGGGGACTCCTACGAGCAGTACTTC | CATIGDSYEQYF
TRBJ2-1 | TRBV12-3/TRBV12-4 | few | - | TGTGCCAGCAGTCCTCTACCAGGGAAGAGCTCCTACAATGAGCAGTTCTTC | CASSPLPGKSSYNEQFF
TRBJ1-2 | TRBV2 | - | - | TGTGCCATCGGTAGTAAAGAGGGCTACACCTTC | CAIGSKEGYTF
TRBJ2-7 | TRBV4-1 | - | - | TGCGCCAGCAGCCAAGACGCGGACGGGGCCTCCTACGAGCAGTACTTC | CASSQDADGASYEQYF
TRBJ1-5 | TRBV7-9 | - | - | TGTGCCAGCAGCTTGGGCGACCCAGACGCCCAGCCCCAGCATTTT | CASSLGDPDAQPQHF
TRBJ2-7 | TRBV5-1 | - | TRBD1 | TGCGCCAGCGGCCCGGACAGGGGGAACTCCTACGAGCAGTACTTC | CASGPDRGNSYEQYF
TRBJ2-3 | TRBV15 | few | - | TGTGCCACCAGCAGAGGCGGGCAGGGAGGAACAGATACGCAGTATTTT | CATSRGGQGGTDTQYF
TRBJ2-5 | TRBV20-1 | - | TRBD1 | TGCAGTGCTAGGGCAGACAGGGGGCTCCAAGAGACCCAGTACTTC | CSARADRGLQETQYF
TRBJ2-1 | TRBV7-2 | - | - | TGTGCCAGCAGCATTCTGCCAGGGACTCGGGAGTTCTTC | CASSILPGTREFF
TRBJ2-7 | TRBV5-5 | - | - | TGTGCCAGCAGCTTAGTAGCGGCTAGCTACGGCTACGAGCAGTACTTC | CASSLVAASYGYEQYF
TRBJ2-5 | TRBV5-1 | few | TRBD2 | TGCGCCAGCAGCGGGACGGGAGGGCCTAAAGAGACCCAGTACTTC | CASSGTGGPKETQYF
TRBJ1-5 | TRBV12-3/TRBV12-4 | - | - | TGTGCCAGCAGTTTATCGGGAGCCCAGCATTTT | CASSLSGAQHF
TRBJ2-7 | TRBV28 | - | TRBD1 | TGTGCCAGCAGCGAACCGGGACAGGGGACGTACGAGCAGTACTTC | CASSEPGQGTYEQYF
TRBJ2-1 | TRBV7-8 | - | TRBD2 | TGTGCCAGCAGCCAAGGTCGGACTAGCGGGAGGGCGGAGCAGTTCTTC | CASSQGRTSGRAEQFF
TRBJ2-1 | TRBV5-1 | once | - | TGCGCCAGCAGCTTGGAAGGGGCTATCTACAATGAGCAGTTCTTC | CASSLEGAIYNEQFF